Following are 10 T cell receptor beta chains from one sample sequenced in a study of T cells in Graves' hyperthyroidism and ophthalmopathy. The TCR beta CDR3 regions underwent amplification using RNA transcripts as the source. The TCR CDR3 first-round RT-PCR relied on the HTBI primer set. TCRdb called the multiplex PCR reads again in MiXCR, with one record for every CDR3 protein. The table lists hundreds of thousands of distinct CDR3 sequences, roughly 14% of them singletons, with roughly an eighth in the top ten. The sample taken for sequencing was blood. The source is a young man with Graves' ophthalmopathy.

This clonotype was counted at least ten times. The rearrangement joins TRBV28 to TRBJ1-1; D gene uncertain. Trimming stripped 7 bases from V and 0 bases from J, with 6 bases between. The germline gives CDR1 MDHEN, CDR2 SYDVKM. The CDR3 has 12 residues. CDR3 nucleotides: TGTGCCAGCAATTCAGTGAACACTGAAGCTTTCTTT. Protein: CASNSVNTEAFF.

This clonotype was recorded a few times. The chain uses TRBV4-1 and TRBJ1-2, with D possibly matching TRBD1 (6 bases). The CDR3 is 15 residues long. Germline V gene data show CDR1 as MGHRA and CDR2 as YSYEKL. Trimming shortened V by 0 bases and J by 6 bases, and 14 bases separated the two germline ends. DNA for the CDR3: TGCGCCAGCAGCCAAGAATTTGGGACAAACGATGGCTACACCTTC. Protein product: CASSQEFGTNDGYTF.

Turning to this clonotype: The final CDR3 position lacks the conserved phenylalanine or tryptophan, pointing to a likely read error. This chain uses TRBV29-1 with TRBJ1-3, with 9 bases fitting TRBD1. The V segment lost 4 bases and the J segment 4 bases; nucleotides outside the gene matches: 8. Germline loops: CDR1 SQVTM, CDR2 ANQGSEA. This CDR3 region has 15 residues. The CDR3 reads CSVGGQGILGNTIYS. The CDR3 bases are TGCAGCGTTGGGGGACAGGGTATTTTAGGAAACACCATATATTCT.

In this sample, this clonotype turned up a few times. At one end the junction does not follow the germline gene, possibly because of a read error. The chain employs TRBV3-1 and TRBJ1-6; 12 bases align to TRBD1. Germline CDR1 and CDR2: LGHDT and YNNKEL (reference sequence). The CDR3 runs to 17 residues. Written as DNA, the CDR3 is TGTGCCAGTAGCCCTGGGACAGGGGGCTTCCATAATTCACCCCTCCACTTT. Its translation: CASSPGTGGFHNSPLHF.

The CDR3 region is CSASTMDRDDEAFF. In DNA, the CDR3 is TGCAGCGCTTCGACTATGGACAGGGACGATGAAGCTTTCTTT. V usage is TRBV20-1 and J usage is TRBJ1-1; 8 bases agree with TRBD1. This CDR3 is 14 amino acids long. CDR1 DFQATT and CDR2 SNEGSKA come from the germline V gene (reference sequence).

The rearrangement uses TRBV7-3 and TRBJ2-2; D uncertain. Germline CDR1 and CDR2: SGHTA and FQGTGA. This CDR3 is built from 16 residues. V dropped 1 base and J dropped 6 bases, with 15 bases sitting between them. This CDR3 is CASSLSVGSRAGELFF. The CDR3 coding sequence is TGTGCCAGCAGCTTAAGTGTCGGAAGCCGGGCCGGGGAGCTGTTTTTT.

The table lists this clonotype with a few counts. At one of its ends the junction is not consistent with the germline gene, which may arise from a read error. This chain connects TRBV6-1 to TRBJ1-2; D is perhaps TRBD1 (5 bases). This CDR3 has 14 amino acids. Germline CDR1 reads MNHNS; CDR2 reads SASEGT. The chain's CDR3 is CASSESDIYYSYTF. The DNA for the CDR3 is TGTGCCAGCAGTGAATCGGACATTTACTATAGCTACACCTTC.

At least ten counts were recorded for this clonotype. The chain recombines TRBV29-1 with TRBJ2-7; 11 positions agree with TRBD1. Germline V gives CDR1 SQVTM, CDR2 ANQGSEA. This CDR3 comprises 13 residues. J gave up 9 bases and V 6 bases, and 10 bases lay outside the gene matches. Here the CDR3 DNA reads TGCAGCGTGATCAGGGACAGGGGGAAAGGGCAGTACTTC. Encoded protein: CSVIRDRGKGQYF.

This clonotype was seen repeatedly, ten times or more. J is TRBJ2-7 and V is TRBV6-5, with 9 bases that match TRBD2. Germline V gives CDR1 MNHEY, CDR2 SVGAGI. The CDR3 is 17 amino acids. Unmatched junction bases numbered 10, after V lost 0 bases and J lost 4 bases. The CDR3 nucleotides are TGTGCCAGCAGTTACTCGAATCTAGGACTAGCGACTTACGAGCAGTACTTC. It yields the protein CASSYSNLGLATYEQYF.

V gene TRBV6-5 combines with J gene TRBJ2-2, with D perhaps TRBD1 or TRBD2 (5 bases each). This CDR3 has 15 residues. Trimming shortened V by 6 bases and J by 6 bases, and 17 bases separated the two germline ends. CDR1 and CDR2 from the germline V gene are MNHEY and SVGAGI. In nucleotides, the CDR3 is TGTGCCAGCAGGGGACGGGGTGAATTTTCCGGGGAGCTGTTTTTT. Translated: CASRGRGEFSGELFF.